This is a list of T cell receptor beta chains from one sample in a study of OX40 agonist ivuxolimab in advanced cancers. Assay: immunoSEQ multiplex PCR; the TCRdb copy retains only in-frame clones and omits some. The sample includes around 60,000 clones, over 80% seen only once; the top ten take more than 1.5%. The specimen comprised CD4+ or CD8+ T cells sorted from blood, sampled in a trial of the OX40 agonist ivuxolimab. The receptors were gathered from an adult with an advanced solid tumor such as melanoma, head and neck, liver or kidney cancer. CDR3s include the opening cysteine and the closing phenylalanine or tryptophan. Fields, in order: D gene, V gene, J gene, clone size, CDR3 DNA, CDR3 protein. The D gene is left open where the match is weak. Clone size appears in some rows only: once, few, many, or a class for an expanded clone.

d_gene: TRBD1; v_gene: TRBV7-9; j_gene: TRBJ2-7; abundance: -; CDR3nt: TGTGCCAGCAGCTTAGGGACAGGGTCCTACGAGCAGTACTTC; CDR3aa: CASSLGTGSYEQYF
d_gene: -; v_gene: TRBV18; j_gene: TRBJ2-2; abundance: -; CDR3nt: TGTGCCAGCTCACCACCCGCAGGCACCGGGGAGCTGTTTTTT; CDR3aa: CASSPPAGTGELFF
d_gene: -; v_gene: TRBV9; j_gene: TRBJ1-2; abundance: -; CDR3nt: TGTGCCAGCAGCGTTACGGACAGTAACTATGGCTACACCTTC; CDR3aa: CASSVTDSNYGYTF
d_gene: -; v_gene: TRBV7-2; j_gene: TRBJ1-2; abundance: -; CDR3nt: TGTGCCAGCAGCTTAGACCCCGGGCAGGGGCTCGGCGGCTACACCTTC; CDR3aa: CASSLDPGQGLGGYTF
d_gene: -; v_gene: TRBV6-5; j_gene: TRBJ2-7; abundance: -; CDR3nt: TGTGCCAGCAGTTGGGCGGGCACCTACGAGCAGTACTTC; CDR3aa: CASSWAGTYEQYF
d_gene: -; v_gene: TRBV9; j_gene: TRBJ1-1; abundance: -; CDR3nt: TGTGCCAGCAGCGTAGACCCCTTGGGGAGGGATAGCACTGAAGCTTTCTTT; CDR3aa: CASSVDPLGRDSTEAFF
d_gene: -; v_gene: TRBV19; j_gene: TRBJ1-5; abundance: few; CDR3nt: TGTGCCAGTAGTGCGGGCGGGGGCGCGGGGGGCAATCAGCCCCAGCATTTT; CDR3aa: CASSAGGGAGGNQPQHF
d_gene: TRBD2; v_gene: TRBV2; j_gene: TRBJ2-2; abundance: -; CDR3nt: TGTGCCAGCAGGGTTAGCGGGGGAGCCGGGGAGCTGTTTTTT; CDR3aa: CASRVSGGAGELFF
d_gene: -; v_gene: TRBV4-1; j_gene: TRBJ2-3; abundance: few; CDR3nt: TGCGCCAGCAGCCACTTACTGGTAGATACGCAGTATTTT; CDR3aa: CASSHLLVDTQYF
d_gene: -; v_gene: TRBV30; j_gene: TRBJ1-3; abundance: -; CDR3nt: TGTGCCTGGAGTGACAAACCCAGGGTGACCGGAAACACCATATATTTT; CDR3aa: CAWSDKPRVTGNTIYF
d_gene: -; v_gene: TRBV5-4; j_gene: TRBJ2-3; abundance: -; CDR3nt: TGTGCCAGCAGCTTGGCAGGGGGGGCAGATACGCAGTATTTT; CDR3aa: CASSLAGGADTQYF
d_gene: -; v_gene: TRBV28; j_gene: TRBJ1-6; abundance: -; CDR3nt: TGTGCCAGCACGTTCGGACAAAATAATTCACCCCTCCACTTT; CDR3aa: CASTFGQNNSPLHF
d_gene: TRBD1; v_gene: TRBV14; j_gene: TRBJ2-7; abundance: -; CDR3nt: TGTGCCAGTAGCCACCGACCTGGGACAGGGACGCGCGAGCAGTACTTC; CDR3aa: CASSHRPGTGTREQYF
d_gene: -; v_gene: TRBV5-1; j_gene: TRBJ1-1; abundance: -; CDR3nt: TGCGCCAGCAGCCAACAGGTCGGGAACACTGAAGCTTTCTTT; CDR3aa: CASSQQVGNTEAFF
d_gene: TRBD1; v_gene: TRBV28; j_gene: TRBJ1-5; abundance: -; CDR3nt: TGTGCCAGCAGTCAGGGGGGGCTCAATCAGCCCCAGCATTTT; CDR3aa: CASSQGGLNQPQHF
d_gene: -; v_gene: TRBV2; j_gene: TRBJ2-3; abundance: -; CDR3nt: TGTGCCAGCACCGGGACCCCAGATACGCAGTATTTT; CDR3aa: CASTGTPDTQYF
d_gene: -; v_gene: TRBV4-3; j_gene: TRBJ1-5; abundance: -; CDR3nt: TGCGCCAGCAGCCAAGATTTTCCGACAGCAAATCAGCCCCAGCATTTT; CDR3aa: CASSQDFPTANQPQHF